Listed below are T cell receptor beta chains from one sample, sequenced in a study of cytomegalovirus exposure and HLA in healthy donors. TCRdb's table, derived via immunoSEQ multiplex PCR, lists solely in-frame clones and lacks some. The data hold around 250,000 clones, with 90% observed a single time. The sequencing input was PBMCs. The receptors were gathered from a woman aged 18-29 years in good health and CMV-seronegative. Each CDR3 is given with its conserved first and last residue. D genes are given only for firm matches. Clone size, where shown, is once, few, many, or a class for clones that have expanded.

CATSSRRDSNQPQHF TGTGCCACCAGCAGCAGACGGGATAGCAATCAGCCCCAGCATTTT - TRBV15 - TRBJ1-5
CASSTIRGISGNTIYF TGTGCCAGCAGCACGATCCGGGGGATCTCTGGAAACACCATATATTTT few TRBV21-1 - TRBJ1-3
CASRLLGEKLFF TGTGCCAGCAGACTATTAGGTGAAAAACTGTTTTTT - TRBV28 - TRBJ1-4
CASSPGTGGEAFF TGCGCCAGCAGCCCCGGGACAGGGGGTGAAGCTTTCTTT - TRBV5-1 TRBD1 TRBJ1-1
CASSFGTGDYEQYF TGCGCCAGCAGCTTTGGGACAGGAGACTACGAGCAGTACTTC - TRBV5-1 TRBD1 TRBJ2-7
CASSPRTSGYNEQFF TGTGCCAGCAGCCCACGGACTAGCGGTTACAATGAGCAGTTCTTC - TRBV11-3 TRBD2 TRBJ2-1
CASSLVTGMHF TGTGCCAGCAGTTTGGTTACAGGGATGCATTTT - TRBV28 - TRBJ1-5
CASSADSATGSQHF TGTGCCAGCAGCGCGGACAGTGCCACCGGGTCCCAGCATTTT - TRBV5-5 - TRBJ1-5
CASSSGDTGELFF TGTGCCAGCAGCTCCGGGGACACCGGGGAGCTGTTTTTT - TRBV5-6 - TRBJ2-2
CASSPPWTGRGQETQYF TGTGCCAGCAGCCCACCCTGGACAGGGAGAGGCCAAGAGACCCAGTACTTC - TRBV7-8 TRBD1 TRBJ2-5
CASSLFSSADTGELFF TGTGCCAGCAGCTTATTCTCCAGCGCCGACACCGGGGAGCTGTTTTTT once TRBV7-6 - TRBJ2-2
CASSPDRNTGELFF TGTGCCAGCTCACCAGACAGAAACACCGGGGAGCTGTTTTTT - TRBV18 - TRBJ2-2
CASRHGQATNEKLFF TGTGCCAGCAGACACGGCCAGGCAACTAATGAAAAACTGTTTTTT - TRBV28 - TRBJ1-4
CASSLGGGSSEQFF TGTGCCAGCAGCTTAGGCGGAGGGTCGAGTGAGCAGTTCTTC - TRBV7-6 - TRBJ2-1
CASSLYLTGTGELFF TGTGCCAGCAGCCTATACTTGACAGGGACCGGGGAGCTGTTTTTT - TRBV7-3 TRBD1 TRBJ2-2
CASSQLTGGSSPLHF TGCGCCAGCAGCCAACTAACAGGGGGCAGTTCACCCCTCCACTTT few TRBV4-3 TRBD1 TRBJ1-6
CASSGGETDTQYF TGTGCCAGCAGTGGGGGGGAGACAGATACGCAGTATTTT - TRBV6-4 - TRBJ2-3
CASSSSGQGLLNTEAFF TGTGCCAGCAGTAGCTCGGGACAGGGTTTGTTGAACACTGAAGCTTTCTTT - TRBV28 TRBD1 TRBJ1-1
CASSLTSGGIYEQYF TGTGCCAGCTCACTAACTAGCGGGGGGATCTACGAGCAGTACTTC once TRBV18 TRBD2 TRBJ2-7
CASSPGGVETQYF TGTGCCAGCAGCCCGGGGGGCGTGGAGACCCAGTACTTC - TRBV5-4 - TRBJ2-5
CASSIQGYNSPLHF TGTGCCAGCAGTATTCAGGGGTATAATTCACCCCTCCACTTT - TRBV6-5 - TRBJ1-6
CASSESVSNQPQHF TGTGCCAGCAGTGAGTCAGTTAGCAATCAGCCCCAGCATTTT - TRBV2 - TRBJ1-5
CASSLDRGRETQYF TGCGCCAGCAGCTTGGACAGGGGGCGAGAGACCCAGTACTTC - TRBV5-1 TRBD1 TRBJ2-5
CASSLGGGNQPQHF TGCGCCAGCAGCTTGGGGGGGGGCAATCAGCCCCAGCATTTT - TRBV5-1 - TRBJ1-5
CASSLIGGGNYEQYF TGTGCCAGCAGCTTAATTGGGGGCGGTAACTACGAGCAGTACTTC once TRBV7-2 - TRBJ2-7
CASSDRPGGGPSYNEQFF TGTGCCAGCAGTGACCGTCCGGGCGGGGGGCCCTCCTACAATGAGCAGTTCTTC - TRBV25-1 TRBD2 TRBJ2-1
CASSLPGSSGEAFF TGCGCCAGCAGCCTACCCGGGTCTTCCGGAGAAGCTTTCTTT - TRBV5-1 - TRBJ1-1
CASSQAPGSTEAFF TGCGCCAGCAGCCAAGCGCCGGGTTCCACTGAAGCTTTCTTT - TRBV4-1 - TRBJ1-1
CASSLAWEGETQYF TGCGCCAGCAGCTTGGCGTGGGAGGGAGAGACCCAGTACTTC - TRBV5-1 TRBD2 TRBJ2-5
CASSSPGGGEKLFF TGTGCCAGCAGCTCCCCAGGGGGCGGTGAAAAACTGTTTTTT - TRBV5-6 TRBD1 TRBJ1-4
CASSETPGQGSNQPQHF TGTGCCAGCAGCGAGACACCAGGCCAGGGTAGCAATCAGCCCCAGCATTTT - TRBV9 - TRBJ1-5
CATSPAGTEAFF TGTGCCACCAGCCCCGCGGGGACCGAAGCTTTCTTT - TRBV15 - TRBJ1-1
CASSLSQNIQYF TGTGCCAGCAGTCTGAGCCAAAACATTCAGTACTTC - TRBV28 - TRBJ2-4
CASSFEGGTAQETQYF TGTGCCAGCAGCTTCGAGGGAGGGACGGCACAAGAGACCCAGTACTTC - TRBV7-3 TRBD2 TRBJ2-5
CASTQQGEKLFF TGTGCCAGCACCCAACAGGGGGAAAAACTGTTTTTT - TRBV5-4 TRBD1 TRBJ1-4
CASLVSGRAGSNEQFF TGTGCCTCTCTAGTTTCGGGTAGAGCGGGGAGCAATGAGCAGTTCTTC - TRBV28 TRBD2 TRBJ2-1
CATSFRTSGNEQFF TGTGCCACCAGCTTCCGGACTAGCGGCAATGAGCAGTTCTTC - TRBV15 TRBD2 TRBJ2-1
CASSPASGKLFF TGCGCCAGCAGCCCGGCCTCGGGAAAACTGTTTTTT - TRBV4-1 - TRBJ1-4
CATSTGGGDQPQHF TGTGCCACATCGACAGGGGGCGGTGATCAGCCCCAGCATTTT - TRBV7-6 TRBD1 TRBJ1-5
CASSLTQGFTGELFF TGCGCCAGCAGCTTGACACAGGGTTTCACCGGGGAGCTGTTTTTT once TRBV5-1 - TRBJ2-2
CASRTGAYEQYF TGTGCCAGCAGAACAGGGGCCTACGAGCAGTACTTC - TRBV28 TRBD1 TRBJ2-7
CASSLGKGQGQIRSYEQYF TGTGCCAGCAGCTTAGGCAAGGGACAGGGACAAATCAGATCCTACGAGCAGTACTTC - TRBV7-9 TRBD1 TRBJ2-7
CASSVEVAGNTGELFF TGTGCCAGCAGCGTAGAGGTAGCGGGGAACACCGGGGAGCTGTTTTTT - TRBV9 TRBD2 TRBJ2-2
CASSAPERNTEAFF TGTGCCAGCAGCGCTCCGGAGAGGAACACTGAAGCTTTCTTT - TRBV9 - TRBJ1-1
CASSYTGDSGNTIYF TGTGCCAGCAGTTATACAGGGGACTCTGGAAACACCATATATTTT - TRBV6-5 TRBD1 TRBJ1-3
CASSPRLLAGGADTQYF TGTGCCAGCAGCCCGCGCCTACTAGCGGGGGGGGCAGATACGCAGTATTTT - TRBV7-3 TRBD2 TRBJ2-3
CASSYSSTGGNGYTF TGTGCCAGCAGTTACTCTTCGACAGGGGGCAATGGCTACACCTTC - TRBV6-5 TRBD1 TRBJ1-2
CASSQSNPPDREQYF TGTGCCAGCAGCCAAAGCAACCCCCCCGATCGCGAGCAGTACTTC - TRBV14 - TRBJ2-7
CASSQVGQRQMGNTEAFF TGTGCCAGCAGCCAAGTAGGACAGCGCCAAATGGGGAACACTGAAGCTTTCTTT - TRBV4-2 - TRBJ1-1
CASSEGGGNQETQYF TGTGCCAGCAGTGAAGGCGGGGGGAACCAAGAGACCCAGTACTTC - TRBV2 TRBD2 TRBJ2-5
CASSLTVQETQYF TGTGCCAGCAGCTTGACAGTCCAAGAGACCCAGTACTTC - TRBV7-9 - TRBJ2-5
CASSLTGTGPYGYTF TGTGCCAGCAGCTTAACCGGGACAGGGCCGTATGGCTACACCTTC - TRBV7-9 TRBD1 TRBJ1-2
CASSFGTSRTDTQYF TGTGCCAGCAGTTTCGGGACTAGCCGCACAGATACGCAGTATTTT - TRBV27 TRBD2 TRBJ2-3
CASSPGTGVYGYTF TGTGCCAGCAGCCCAGGGACAGGGGTCTATGGCTACACCTTC - TRBV5-6 TRBD1 TRBJ1-2
CASSLGRTGLFF TGTGCCAGCAGCTTAGGCCGGACGGGGCTGTTTTTT - TRBV7-9 - TRBJ1-4
CASSQDYARTGGDGYTF TGCGCCAGCAGCCAAGACTACGCTCGGACAGGGGGCGATGGCTACACCTTC - TRBV4-1 TRBD1 TRBJ1-2
CASSETGQSIGELFF TGTGCCAGCAGCGAGACAGGGCAAAGTATCGGGGAGCTGTTTTTT - TRBV28 TRBD1 TRBJ2-2
CASSLFIALQGVNTGELFF TGTGCCAGCAGCCTATTTATTGCCCTTCAGGGGGTGAACACCGGGGAGCTGTTTTTT - TRBV28 TRBD1 TRBJ2-2
CASSSDRGGTGELFF TGTGCCAGCAGTTCCGACAGGGGGGGCACCGGGGAGCTGTTTTTT - TRBV5-5 TRBD1 TRBJ2-2
CASSIGLKGNEQFF TGTGCCAGTAGTATAGGACTAAAAGGGAATGAGCAGTTCTTC - TRBV19 - TRBJ2-1